The next 29 T cell receptor beta chains were all read from a single sample in a study of OX40 agonist ivuxolimab in advanced cancers. Profiled with immunoSEQ multiplex PCR; TCRdb holds only in-frame clones, not every one. There are 75,000 to 100,000 clones in the sample; approximately 91% occur only once, and roughly 0.69% lies in the top ten. The starting material was CD4+ or CD8+ T cells sorted from blood, obtained in a trial of the OX40 agonist ivuxolimab. The receptors were sampled from an adult with an advanced solid tumor such as melanoma, head and neck, liver or kidney cancer.

This chain uses TRBV18 with TRBJ1-3; 8 bases match TRBD1. The CDR3 totals 17 residues. After removal of 4 bases from V and 0 bases from J, the junction contained 8 bases not matched to a gene. CDR1 and CDR2 from the germline V gene are KGHSH and LQKENI. CDR3 residues: CASSLQGVRNSGNTIYF. CDR3 bases: TGTGCCAGCTCACTACAGGGGGTTAGGAACTCTGGAAACACCATATATTTT.

This chain connects TRBV11-3 to TRBJ2-3, with D possibly TRBD2 on 6 matching bases. CDR1 is SGHNT, CDR2 YENEEA, per germline. V lost 2 bases to trimming and J lost 2 bases, with 11 bases between them. This CDR3 is built from 15 residues. The CDR3 nucleotides read TGTGCCAGCAGCTTACGCGGGACGCACACAGATACGCAGTATTTT. Protein product: CASSLRGTHTDTQYF.

This clone was found once. The genes are TRBV18 and TRBJ2-5, with 8 bases matching TRBD2. This CDR3 has 14 amino acids. V dropped 2 bases and J dropped 7; count of bases not matched to a gene: 6. Germline CDR1 is KGHSH and CDR2 is LQKENI. In DNA form, the CDR3 reads TGTGCCAGCTCACCAAAAGCGGGAGAAGTGACCCAGTACTTC. Protein: CASSPKAGEVTQYF.

This chain links TRBV7-3 with TRBJ2-2; no clear D gene. The CDR3 loop spans 13 amino acids. The V end was cut by 4 bases, the J end by 5 bases, with 8 bases between. Germline CDR1 is SGHTA and CDR2 is FQGTGA. This CDR3 is CASSYTLTGELFF. The CDR3 region has the DNA TGTGCCAGCAGCTACACCCTGACCGGGGAGCTGTTTTTT.

The genes are TRBV18 and TRBJ2-5; no firm D call. From germline, CDR1 is KGHSH and CDR2 LQKENI. This CDR3 contains 14 residues. V was pared by 3 bases and J by 2 bases, with 10 bases between. CDR3 region: CASSPLPGQETQYF. CDR3 DNA: TGTGCCAGCTCACCCCTACCCGGGCAAGAGACCCAGTACTTC.

The rearrangement links TRBV7-9 to TRBJ1-1; possible D gene TRBD1, 5 bases. Trimming shortened V by 5 bases and J by 4 bases, and 14 bases separated the two germline ends. The CDR3 runs to 14 residues. The germline V gene encodes CDR1 SEHNR and CDR2 FQNEAQ (reference sequence). CDR3 coding DNA: TGTGCCAGCAGCCCAGGGTTGGCGGTCACTGAAGCTTTCTTT. Its translation: CASSPGLAVTEAFF. The complete variable domain, with remaining parts taken from reference TRBV7-9 and TRBJ1-1, reads DTGVSQNPRHKITKRGQNVTFRCDPISEHNRLYWYRQTLGQGPEFLTYFQNEAQLEKSRLLSDRFSAERPKGSFSTLEIQRTEQGDSAMYLCASSPGLAVTEAFFGQGTRLTVV.

The V and J genes are TRBV28 and TRBJ1-3; tentatively, D is TRBD1 (5 bases). This CDR3 region has 16 residues. Germline CDR1 reads MDHEN; CDR2 reads SYDVKM. Trimming took 2 bases from V and 0 from J, leaving 11 bases between them. In DNA form, the CDR3 reads TGTGCCAGCAGTTTAGCAACAGGACCCTCTGGAAACACCATATATTTT. This translates into CASSLATGPSGNTIYF.

V usage is TRBV6-1 and J usage is TRBJ1-2, with D unresolved. The CDR3 covers 14 residues. V lost 10 bases and J 0 bases, leaving 15 bases between the germline ends. From germline, CDR1 is MNHNS and CDR2 SASEGT. CDR3 sequence: CAIPRLVANYGYTF. The CDR3 DNA reads as TGTGCCATCCCTCGGCTCGTAGCTAACTATGGCTACACCTTC.

The chain employs TRBV5-1 and TRBJ2-3, with 7 bases matching TRBD2. The length of the CDR3 is 14 residues. Unmatched junction bases numbered 3, after V lost 2 bases and J lost 3 bases. Germline lookup yields CDR1 SGHRS and CDR2 YFSETQ. The CDR3 DNA follows: TGCGCCAGCAGCTTTTTGCGGGGGACAGATACGCAGTATTTT. The encoded protein is CASSFLRGTDTQYF. The whole variable domain, remainder taken from reference TRBV5-1 and TRBJ2-3, is KAGVTQTPRYLIKTRGQQVTLSCSPISGHRSVSWYQQTPGQGLQFLFEYFSETQRNKGNFPGRFSGRQFSNSRSEMNVSTLELGDSALYLCASSFLRGTDTQYFGPGTRLTVL.

V gene TRBV7-9 combines with J gene TRBJ1-1, with D unclear. Germline lookup yields CDR1 SEHNR and CDR2 FQNEAQ (reference sequence). This CDR3 has 14 amino acids. V dropped 1 base and J dropped 1 base, with 7 bases sitting between them. CDR3 sequence reads: CASSLVEGNTEAFF. CDR3 nucleotide sequence: TGTGCCAGCAGCTTAGTTGAGGGGAACACTGAAGCTTTCTTT.

The CDR3 coding sequence is TGTGCCAGCAGTCCACAGGCCACCGGGGAGCTGTTTTTT. This encodes CASSPQATGELFF. This sequence joins TRBV14 and TRBJ2-2; TRBD1 is a possible D gene (5 bases). The CDR3 is 13 residues long. The ends were cut back, 6 bases at V and 4 bases at J, with 9 bases in the middle. Germline values: CDR1 SGHDN, CDR2 FVKESK.

The V call is TRBV5-4, the J call TRBJ2-2; D is ambiguous. This CDR3 region has 16 residues. From germline, CDR1 is SGHNT and CDR2 YYREEE (reference sequence). Trimming left V 4 bases short and J 0 bases short, with 13 bases between. The CDR3 nucleotides are TGTGCCAGCAGCCCCAGCCCCAGCGCGAACACCGGGGAGCTGTTTTTT. It translates to CASSPSPSANTGELFF.

V usage is TRBV6-5 and J usage is TRBJ1-1, with a weak D call TRBD1 (6 bases). This CDR3 has 14 residues. Germline CDR1 MNHEY, CDR2 SVGAGI. V lost 2 bases and J lost 6, with 13 bases in between. CDR3 nucleotide sequence: TGTGCCAGCAGTTACCAGGGGAGGGGCTCTGAAGCTTTCTTT. The encoded protein is CASSYQGRGSEAFF.

A single count supports this clone. The chain recombines TRBV5-1 with TRBJ2-1; 10 bases align to TRBD2. CDR3 size: 16 residues. J gave up 7 bases and V 0 bases, and 7 bases lay outside the gene matches. Germline assignment: CDR1 SGHRS and CDR2 YFSETQ. The CDR3 nucleotides read TGCGCCAGCAGCTTGGGACTAGCGGGCATACCTAATGAGCAGTTCTTC. Translation gives CASSLGLAGIPNEQFF.

The chain couples TRBV18 to TRBJ2-7; D unresolved. Germline V CDR1 and CDR2: KGHSH, LQKENI. The CDR3 runs to 14 residues. Trimming cost V 0 bases and J 3 bases, with 9 bases left between them. The CDR3 DNA sequence: TGTGCCAGCTCACCACCCAGTAGGATCTACGAGCAGTACTTC. Its protein is CASSPPSRIYEQYF.

The rearrangement joins TRBV5-1 to TRBJ2-5, with D hard to call. This CDR3 spans 13 amino acids. Trimming took 0 bases from V and 3 from J, leaving 6 bases between them. Germline CDR1 and CDR2: SGHRS and YFSETQ. CDR3 protein: CASSLAAEETQYF. In DNA form, the CDR3 reads TGCGCCAGCAGCTTGGCGGCAGAAGAGACCCAGTACTTC.

The chain uses TRBV6-1 and TRBJ1-2; D is ambiguous. V was shortened by 5 bases and J by 4 bases, with 8 bases between the two germline ends. Germline loops: CDR1 MNHNS, CDR2 SASEGT. The CDR3 totals 12 residues. The CDR3 DNA reads as TGTGCCAGCAGTAACGGGGTCTATGGCTACACCTTC. Amino acid sequence: CASSNGVYGYTF.

This chain links TRBV4-1 with TRBJ1-1; D is possibly TRBD1 (5 bases). With 2 bases removed from V and 3 bases from J, the gap between germline ends came to 13 bases. The CDR3 length is 15 residues. Germline loops: CDR1 MGHRA, CDR2 YSYEKL. CDR3 protein: CASSQQGLGDTEAFF. The DNA of the CDR3 is TGCGCCAGCAGCCAACAGGGCTTAGGGGACACTGAAGCTTTCTTT.

This rearrangement joins TRBV5-1 to TRBJ2-5, with 7 bases lining up with TRBD2. Germline V gene sequence: CDR1 SGHRS, CDR2 YFSETQ. Germline trimming cut 2 bases from V and 5 bases from J; bases unmatched to any gene: 3. CDR3 length: 13 amino acids. The DNA for the CDR3 is TGCGCCAGCAGCTTCGGGGGGACGGAGACCCAGTACTTC. This translates into CASSFGGTETQYF.

This sequence joins TRBV18 and TRBJ2-5; 9 bases map to TRBD1. CDR1 KGHSH and CDR2 LQKENI come from the germline V gene. The CDR3 is made up of 15 amino acids. Trimming cost V 4 bases and J 4 bases; bases outside gene matches: 7. This CDR3 is CASSRGTGQGETQYF. The CDR3 DNA reads as TGTGCCAGCTCACGCGGGACAGGGCAGGGAGAGACCCAGTACTTC.

The chain employs TRBV7-6 and TRBJ2-2; 8 nucleotides line up with TRBD2. The CDR3 extends over 16 amino acids. The ends lost 3 bases at V and 4 bases at J; junction bases unmatched: 7. Germline V gives CDR1 SGHVS, CDR2 FNYEAQ. CDR3 protein: CASSFAGGWGTGELFF. The CDR3 DNA reads as TGTGCCAGCAGCTTCGCGGGAGGATGGGGCACCGGGGAGCTGTTTTTT.

V is TRBV5-4 and J is TRBJ1-2; perhaps TRBD1 as D (6 bases). Germline-derived CDR1 and CDR2 are SGHNT and YYREEE (reference sequence). V was trimmed by 4 bases and J by 0 bases, leaving 16 bases between them. CDR3 length: 16 residues. The CDR3 region is CASSPPGGRANYGYTF. The CDR3 DNA reads TGTGCCAGCAGCCCCCCCGGGGGCAGAGCTAACTATGGCTACACCTTC.

This sequence joins TRBV27 and TRBJ2-3; TRBD2 matches 11 bases. The CDR3 runs 15 residues. V gave up 8 bases and J gave up 2 bases; unmatched junction bases: 6. The germline V gene encodes CDR1 MNHEY and CDR2 SMNVEV (reference sequence). CDR3 sequence: CASGTSGSVTDTQYF. CDR3 DNA sequence: TGTGCCAGCGGTACTAGCGGGAGCGTCACAGATACGCAGTATTTT.

The chain employs TRBV18 and TRBJ2-5, with TRBD1 identical over 9 bases. Germline V gene data show CDR1 as KGHSH and CDR2 as LQKENI. V shed 6 bases, J shed 5 bases, and the junction held 4 bases outside the gene matches. CDR3 length equals 13 residues. This CDR3 reads CASSRGQGETQYF. CDR3 bases: TGTGCCAGCTCCCGTGGACAGGGGGAGACCCAGTACTTC.

This chain joins TRBV6-1 and TRBJ1-2; no clear D. The CDR3 is made up of 15 amino acids. Germline V CDR1 and CDR2: MNHNS, SASEGT. V lost 8 bases and J lost 2, with 18 bases in between. The CDR3 region has the DNA TGTGCCAGCTCTAGAGCCCCTGGCTCGAACTATGGCTACACCTTC. Protein sequence: CASSRAPGSNYGYTF.

The chain employs TRBV5-1 and TRBJ2-7; 8 nucleotides match TRBD1. With 4 bases clipped from V and 6 bases from J, the junction kept 12 bases outside the gene matches. CDR1 and CDR2 from the germline V gene are SGHRS and YFSETQ. The CDR3 spans 15 residues. CDR3 region: CASSGQGLGIGEQYF. The DNA for the CDR3 is TGCGCCAGCAGCGGACAGGGTCTGGGCATTGGCGAGCAGTACTTC.

The count of this clone is one. V and J are TRBV14 and TRBJ2-7, with 8 nucleotides matching TRBD2. V shed 2 bases, J shed 3 bases, and the junction held 0 bases outside the gene matches. There are 13 residues in the CDR3. CDR1 SGHDN and CDR2 FVKESK come from the germline V gene. The CDR3 loop reads CASSQTSGYEQYF. The CDR3 DNA is TGTGCCAGCAGCCAAACTAGCGGCTACGAGCAGTACTTC.

J is TRBJ2-7 and V is TRBV18; D may be TRBD1 (6 bases). Germline V gene sequence: CDR1 KGHSH, CDR2 LQKENI. The CDR3 is 15 amino acids. V lost 3 bases to trimming and J lost 5 bases, with 17 bases between them. The CDR3 region is CASSPGAGSRDEQYF. DNA for the CDR3: TGTGCCAGCTCACCGGGGGCAGGTTCAAGGGACGAGCAGTACTTC.

The rearrangement uses TRBV15 and TRBJ2-5; D not certain. Germline assignment: CDR1 LNHNV and CDR2 YYDKDF (reference sequence). CDR3 size: 13 residues. V was pared by 1 base and J by 5 bases, with 8 bases between. This CDR3 reads CATSRVAWETQYF. The CDR3 region has the DNA TGTGCCACCAGCAGAGTGGCGTGGGAGACCCAGTACTTC.